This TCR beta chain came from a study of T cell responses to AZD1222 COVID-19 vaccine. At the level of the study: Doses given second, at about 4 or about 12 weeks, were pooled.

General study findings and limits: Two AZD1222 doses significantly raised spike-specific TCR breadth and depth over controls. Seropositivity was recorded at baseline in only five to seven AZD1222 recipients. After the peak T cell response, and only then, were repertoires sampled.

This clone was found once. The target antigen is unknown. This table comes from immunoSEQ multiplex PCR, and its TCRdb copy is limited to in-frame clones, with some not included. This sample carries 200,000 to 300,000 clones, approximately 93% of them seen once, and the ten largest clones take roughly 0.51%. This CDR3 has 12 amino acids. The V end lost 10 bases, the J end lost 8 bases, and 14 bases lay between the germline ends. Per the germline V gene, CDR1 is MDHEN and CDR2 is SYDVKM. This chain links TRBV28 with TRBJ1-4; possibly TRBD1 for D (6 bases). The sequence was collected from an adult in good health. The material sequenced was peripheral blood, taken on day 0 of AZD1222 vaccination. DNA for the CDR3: TGTGCCACCCGAGGGGGATTAGAAAAACTGTTTTTT. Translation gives CATRGGLEKLFF. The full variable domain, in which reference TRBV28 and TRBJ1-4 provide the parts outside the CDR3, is DVKVTQSSRYLVKRTGEKVFLECVQDMDHENMFWYRQDPGLGLRLIYFSYDVKMKEKGDIPEGYSVSREKKERFSLILESASTNQTSMYLCATRGGLEKLFFGSGTQLSVL.